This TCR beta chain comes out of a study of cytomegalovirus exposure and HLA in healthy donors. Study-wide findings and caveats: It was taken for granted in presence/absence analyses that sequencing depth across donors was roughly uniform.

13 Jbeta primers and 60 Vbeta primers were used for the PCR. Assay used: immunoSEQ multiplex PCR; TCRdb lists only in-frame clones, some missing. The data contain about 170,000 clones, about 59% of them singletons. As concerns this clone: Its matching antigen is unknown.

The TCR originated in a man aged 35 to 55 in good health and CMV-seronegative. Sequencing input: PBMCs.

CDR3 in DNA: TGCGCCAGCAGCCAAGAGACGGGAGGGGGAGGCGAGCAGTTCTTC. Translating gives CASSQETGGGGEQFF. The chain is built from TRBV4-3 and TRBJ2-1; 8 nucleotides agree with TRBD2. The germline gives CDR1 LGHNA, CDR2 YSLEER. CDR3 size: 15 residues. V shed 0 bases, J shed 10 bases, and the junction held 8 bases outside the gene matches.